This T cell receptor beta chain was identified in a study of T cells in tuberculosis (dated by TCRdb to the late 2010s). Notes on the research overall: To characterize T cells specific for the mycobacterial lipid antigen glucose monomycolate (GMM), the study used CD1B tetramers together with high-throughput TCR immunosequencing. In a South African clinical cohort, IGRA-negative adolescents, IGRA-positive adolescents with latent tuberculosis and adults with active tuberculosis were compared, with nine to ten people in each group. Findings and caveats that apply to the study as a whole: Clinical samples were selected based on the availability of cryopreserved specimens, with adults included as active tuberculosis cases and adolescents included as controls. Compared with IGRA-negative controls, TCR-alpha repertoires from active tuberculosis had smaller mean NN-distances to GMM-specific TCRs, which suggests clonal expansion of these TCRs. The smaller NN-distances in active tuberculosis patients were driven in part by shorter CDR3-alpha lengths, while the difference seen for TCR-beta was not statistically significant. Using GEM motif frequencies, a classifier achieved about 65% accuracy, whereas a classifier built on the diverse GMM-specific repertoire got to around 86% accuracy (AUROC about 0.9).

In its sample, this clone was seen once. No antigen is known for it. Qualities for individual bases were not recorded, and no much larger clone is one base off. TCR libraries were generated with the immunoSEQ multiplex PCR assay, using TCR-beta and/or TCR-alpha/delta assays for each sample. The amplified TCR libraries were sequenced on the Illumina high-throughput platform. The authors' analysis ran thus. Clustering and dimensionality reduction relied on pairwise TCRdist distances among GMM-specific receptors from T cells that were either sorted ex vivo or expanded in vitro. The score assigned to each clinical repertoire was mean NN-distance, meaning the average TCRdist to the nearest 10% of tetramer-positive reference sequences. GEM TCR motif frequency was calculated as the fraction of unique TCRs that matched known GEM sequences in V/J usage and CDR3 length. Linear discriminant analysis with leave-one-out cross-validation, implemented in scikit-learn, was used to classify active tuberculosis. This is the immuneACCESS table as TCRdb keeps it, with only in-frame sequences that have V and J called. A part of the clones is gone; compared with another copy, unresolved V genes explain less than half, and the rest is unexplained. From that table come the V and J calls and clone size; the DNA was used to work out D and trimming. This sample has some 47,000 clones in its table, and nearly 95% of those were observed once. The biggest ten clones account for roughly 7% of the sample.

At study entry, a tuberculin skin test and the QuantiFERON-TB GOLD In-Tube IGRA were used to screen adolescents for latent tuberculosis infection. Immunosequencing was performed on unsorted cryopreserved PBMC and covered 100,000 or so T cells per clinical donor on average. Eleven high schools in the Worcester region of the Western Cape, South Africa, served as enrollment sites for adolescents aged 12 to 18 years. Roughly 10 adolescents infected with M. tuberculosis and around ten uninfected adolescents were chosen and matched for age and sex. Adolescent PBMC were isolated from freshly drawn heparinized blood by density centrifugation and cryopreserved. The source material was PBMCs. The TCR comes from a donor between 10 and 35 years old with latent tuberculosis or without tuberculosis infection.

The CDR3 loop reads CAGKQGSGNTIYF. DNA sequence: TGTGCCGGTAAACAGGGTTCCGGAAACACCATATATTTT. The rearrangement combines TRBV2 with TRBJ1-3; a tentative D call is TRBD1 (6 bases match). The germline V gene specifies SNHLY as CDR1 and FYNNEI as CDR2. The CDR3 runs 13 amino acids, cysteine and phenylalanine included. Only CDR3 DNA remains: 39 bases, in frame from the first base. Cut back by 11 bases and 4 bases, the V and J ends lie 15 bases apart.